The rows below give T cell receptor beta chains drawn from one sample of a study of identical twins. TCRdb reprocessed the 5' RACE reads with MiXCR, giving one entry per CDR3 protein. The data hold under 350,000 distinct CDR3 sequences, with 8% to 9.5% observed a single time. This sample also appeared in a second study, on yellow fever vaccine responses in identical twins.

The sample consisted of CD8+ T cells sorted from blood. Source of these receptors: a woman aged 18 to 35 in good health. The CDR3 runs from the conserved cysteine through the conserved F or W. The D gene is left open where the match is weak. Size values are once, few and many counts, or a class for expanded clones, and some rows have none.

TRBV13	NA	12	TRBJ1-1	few	CASRNDSGGTFF	TGTGCCAGCAGGAATGACAGCGGTGGAACTTTCTTT
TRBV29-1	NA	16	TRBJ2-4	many	CSVATRTDSAIDIQYF	TGCAGCGTAGCCACCCGGACAGACAGCGCTATAGACATTCAGTACTTC
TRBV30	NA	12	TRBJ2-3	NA	CAWSIYTDTQYF	TGTGCCTGGAGTATCTACACAGATACGCAGTATTTT
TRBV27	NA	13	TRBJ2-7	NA	CASSLSPGHEQYF	TGTGCCAGCAGTTTATCCCCGGGGCACGAGCAGTACTTC
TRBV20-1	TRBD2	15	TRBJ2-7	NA	CSASPLAGDSYEQYF	TGCAGTGCTAGCCCACTAGCGGGGGACTCCTACGAGCAGTACTTC
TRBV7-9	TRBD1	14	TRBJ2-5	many	CASSPLQGWETQYF	TGTGCCAGCAGCCCCTTACAGGGGTGGGAGACCCAGTACTTC
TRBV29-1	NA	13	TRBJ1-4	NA	CSVETGSGEKLFF	TGCAGCGTTGAAACCGGGTCAGGCGAAAAACTGTTTTTT
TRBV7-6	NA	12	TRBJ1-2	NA	CASSSYRDGYTF	TGTGCCAGCAGCTCCTACAGGGATGGCTACACCTTC
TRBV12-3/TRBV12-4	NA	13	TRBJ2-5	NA	CASSLLGAGQKYF	TGTGCCAGCAGTTTGTTGGGGGCGGGTCAAAAGTACTTC
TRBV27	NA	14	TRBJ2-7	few	CASSPGGIIYEQYF	TGTGCCAGCAGTCCGGGCGGAATCATCTACGAGCAGTACTTC
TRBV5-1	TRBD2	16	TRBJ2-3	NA	CASNDMRGGITDTQYF	TGCGCCAGCAATGACATGCGGGGGGGAATCACAGATACGCAGTATTTT
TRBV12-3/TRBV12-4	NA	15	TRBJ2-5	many	CASSLGDGQQETQYF	TGTGCCAGCAGCTTAGGAGACGGACAGCAAGAGACCCAGTACTTC
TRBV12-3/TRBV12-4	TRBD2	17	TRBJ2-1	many	CASRSGTSGTFDNEQFF	TGTGCCAGCAGGTCCGGGACTAGCGGGACGTTCGACAATGAGCAGTTCTTC
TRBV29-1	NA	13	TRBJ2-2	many	CSGAGTNTGELFF	TGCAGCGGGGCCGGGACGAACACCGGGGAGCTGTTTTTT
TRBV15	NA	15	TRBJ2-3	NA	CATSRGRGFEDTQYF	TGTGCCACCAGCAGAGGAAGAGGATTTGAAGATACGCAGTATTTT
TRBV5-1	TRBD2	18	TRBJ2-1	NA	CASSLDRRLAGDYNEQFF	TGCGCCAGCAGCTTGGATCGGCGGCTAGCGGGAGACTACAATGAGCAGTTCTTC
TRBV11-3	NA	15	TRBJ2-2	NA	CASSDSRRDTGELFF	TGTGCCAGCAGCGATAGTCGACGGGACACCGGGGAGCTGTTTTTT
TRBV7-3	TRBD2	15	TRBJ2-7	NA	CASSPSPGTSYEQYF	TGTGCCAGCAGTCCGAGCCCGGGGACTAGCTACGAGCAGTACTTC
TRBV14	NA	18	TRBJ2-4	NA	CASSQRPTSGIAKNIQYF	TGTGCCAGCAGCCAGAGACCGACTTCGGGGATAGCCAAAAACATTCAGTACTTC
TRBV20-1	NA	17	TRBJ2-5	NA	CSARAYNAGIKKETQYF	TGCAGTGCTAGAGCCTATAATGCGGGAATAAAGAAGGAGACCCAGTACTTC
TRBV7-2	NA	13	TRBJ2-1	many	CASSRGGANEQFF	TGTGCCAGCAGCCGGGGAGGAGCAAATGAGCAGTTCTTC
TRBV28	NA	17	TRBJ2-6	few	CASSLLRLRSGANVLTF	TGTGCCAGCAGTTTACTACGTCTAAGGTCTGGGGCCAACGTCCTGACTTTC
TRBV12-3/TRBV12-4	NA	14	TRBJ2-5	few	CASTPQEYQETQYF	TGTGCCAGCACACCTCAGGAGTACCAAGAGACCCAGTACTTC
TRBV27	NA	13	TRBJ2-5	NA	CASSVGERETQYF	TGTGCCAGCAGTGTGGGGGAGCGGGAGACCCAGTACTTC
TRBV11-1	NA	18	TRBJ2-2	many	CASSLTTGSHSNTGELFF	TGTGCCAGCAGCTTAACCACGGGGTCACACTCGAACACCGGGGAGCTGTTTTTT
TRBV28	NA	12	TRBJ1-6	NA	CASRLGDSPLHF	TGTGCCAGCAGGTTAGGCGATTCACCCCTCCACTTT
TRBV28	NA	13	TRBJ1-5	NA	CASTFRLPGPQHF	TGTGCCAGCACCTTTAGACTCCCGGGGCCCCAGCATTTT
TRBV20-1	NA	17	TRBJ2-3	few	CSAREVDGADSTDTQYF	TGCAGTGCTAGAGAGGTCGACGGGGCGGATAGCACAGATACGCAGTATTTT
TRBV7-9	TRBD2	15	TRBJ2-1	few	CASSRLAGADNEQFF	TGTGCCAGCAGCCGACTAGCGGGAGCCGACAATGAGCAGTTCTTC